Shown below are 10 T cell receptor beta chains from a single sample sequenced in a study of beta chain features in type 1 diabetes. For these receptors, no antigen is known. The study reverse transcribed the entire isolated RNA, so it sequenced expressed TCRB transcripts. Some clones are missing from TCRdb's copy, which holds only in-frame ones; the method was immunoSEQ multiplex PCR. Of approximately 260,000 clones in the sample, less than 30% were seen once. The study, taken as a whole, reports: Shorter TCRB CDR3s, moderately but significantly so, were found in Type 1 diabetes patients in all four CD4+ subsets.

The specimen sequenced was naive CD4+ T cells from blood. These receptors were collected from a woman aged 25 to 45 with type 1 diabetes.

This rearrangement joins TRBV7-3 to TRBJ2-2, with 11 bases lining up with TRBD2. The germline CDR1 and CDR2 sequences are SGHTA and FQGTGA. The CDR3 consists of 15 residues. After removal of 4 bases from V and 6 bases from J, the junction contained 4 bases not matched to a gene. CDR3 nucleotide sequence: TGTGCCAGCAGCTCGGGACTAGCGGAGTCCGGGGAGCTGTTTTTT. Translating gives CASSSGLAESGELFF.

This clone has a handful of counts. This chain connects TRBV19 to TRBJ2-7, with D hard to call. Trimming took off 3 bases at V and 3 bases at J, with 9 bases between the two ends. CDR1 is LNHDA and CDR2 is SQIVND in the germline V gene (reference sequence). The length of the CDR3 is 13 residues. The CDR3 loop reads CASSIDTFYEQYF. The CDR3 coding sequence is TGTGCCAGTAGTATTGACACCTTCTACGAGCAGTACTTC.

This clone occurred a few times. This chain connects TRBV27 to TRBJ2-5, with D possibly TRBD2 on 5 matching bases. CDR3 length: 14 amino acids. Per the germline V gene, CDR1 is MNHEY and CDR2 is SMNVEV (reference sequence). Between the trimmed V and J ends, which lost 4 bases and 4 bases, there was a span of 13 bases. The CDR3 region is CASSSLGGSETQYF. The CDR3 DNA follows: TGTGCCAGCAGTTCCCTCGGCGGGTCAGAGACCCAGTACTTC.

The DNA of the CDR3 is TGTGCCAGCAGTGCGACAGGGGGCACAGATACGCAGTATTTT. Its translation is CASSATGGTDTQYF. The chain combines TRBV25-1 with TRBJ2-3, with TRBD1 matching 8 bases. Germline CDR1 and CDR2: MGHDK and SYGVNS. The CDR3 length is 14 residues. Losses at the gene ends were 4 bases for V and 1 base for J; bases not matched to a gene: 1.

The V call is TRBV7-3, the J call TRBJ2-3, with a weak D call TRBD1 (7 bases). Germline CDR1 and CDR2: SGHTA and FQGTGA. Between the trimmed V and J ends, which lost 5 bases and 0 bases, there was a span of 18 bases. The CDR3 length is 17 residues. The CDR3 DNA sequence: TGTGCCAGCAGCCCAGGGGGGTGGGGGACGAGCACAGATACGCAGTATTTT. Residues: CASSPGGWGTSTDTQYF. Together with reference TRBV7-3 and TRBJ2-3, the CDR3 gives the full variable domain: GAGVSQTPSNKVTEKGKYVELRCDPISGHTALYWYRQSLGQGPEFLIYFQGTGAADDSGLPNDRFFAVRPEGSVSTLKIQRTERGDSAVYLCASSPGGWGTSTDTQYFGPGTRLTVL.

This clone appeared a few times. The gene calls are TRBV28 and TRBJ1-4; 7 bases line up with TRBD1. V was clipped by 4 bases and J by 3 bases; unmatched bases: 2. The germline V gene encodes CDR1 MDHEN and CDR2 SYDVKM. CDR3 length equals 14 residues. The CDR3 here is CASSSGTANEKLFF. The DNA of the CDR3 is TGTGCCAGCAGTTCCGGGACAGCTAATGAAAAACTGTTTTTT.

The chain joins TRBV2 to TRBJ1-1; 7 bases are a match to TRBD1. CDR1 SNHLY and CDR2 FYNNEI come from the germline V gene. The CDR3 is made up of 14 amino acids. V gave up 6 bases and J gave up 5 bases; unmatched junction bases: 9. CDR3 loop: CASSGQEWRTEAFF. The DNA for the CDR3 is TGTGCCAGCAGCGGACAGGAGTGGAGGACTGAAGCTTTCTTT.

There are a few counts of this clone. The V and J genes are TRBV5-1 and TRBJ2-2, with TRBD2 matching 10 bases. Trimming cost V 4 bases and J 7 bases; bases outside gene matches: 13. The CDR3 consists of 17 residues. Germline V gives CDR1 SGHRS, CDR2 YFSETQ. The CDR3 DNA is TGCGCCAGCAGCCTGCCCCCTGCTAGCGGGAGTTTCGGGGAGCTGTTTTTT. It encodes CASSLPPASGSFGELFF.

This rearrangement joins TRBV5-1 to TRBJ2-3, with TRBD1 as a possible D gene (6 bases). CDR1 is SGHRS, CDR2 YFSETQ, per germline. There are 14 residues in the CDR3. The V gene lost 3 bases and the J gene lost 0 bases, with 8 bases spanning the gap. DNA for the CDR3: TGCGCCAGCAGCTACGGACAGAGCACAGATACGCAGTATTTT. Translated, it gives CASSYGQSTDTQYF.

This clone was counted a few times. This rearrangement joins TRBV6-5 to TRBJ2-1, with 7 bases fitting TRBD2. Trimming took 0 bases from V and 6 from J; bases not matched to a gene: 5. In germline, CDR1 is MNHEY, CDR2 SVGAGI. The CDR3 has 15 amino acids. CDR3 residues: CASSYSTGTTNEQFF. CDR3 DNA sequence: TGTGCCAGCAGTTACTCTACCGGGACTACCAATGAGCAGTTCTTC.